The 22 T cell receptor beta chains below come from one sample, sequenced in a study of neurological immune-mediated disorders. Described time point: longitudinal time-point 2. Using its own MiXCR run on the 5' RACE reads, TCRdb lists one record per CDR3 protein. Of 70,000 to 90,000 distinct CDR3 sequences listed, 5.8% are singletons. Sequenced material: PBMCs. The receptors were sampled from a woman between 55 and 75 years old with multiple sclerosis.

In this sample, this clonotype turned up many times. The genes are TRBV7-9 and TRBJ2-1; 11 bases agree with TRBD1. Losses at the gene ends were 3 bases for V and 7 bases for J; bases not matched to a gene: 5. Germline V gene sequence: CDR1 SEHNR, CDR2 FQNEAQ (reference sequence). This CDR3 is 15 amino acids long. CDR3 sequence reads: CASSFGTGGQNEQFF. CDR3 DNA sequence: TGTGCCAGCAGCTTTGGGACAGGGGGACAAAATGAGCAGTTCTTC.

This clonotype was recorded many times. CDR3 loop: CSARLVQETQYF. The CDR3 coding sequence is TGCAGTGCTAGACTAGTTCAAGAGACCCAGTACTTC. This rearrangement joins TRBV20-1 to TRBJ2-5, with no clear D. V was shortened by 2 bases and J by 2 bases, with 6 bases between the two germline ends. From germline, CDR1 is DFQATT and CDR2 SNEGSKA (reference sequence). The CDR3 has 12 residues.

This clonotype appeared many times. The rearrangement joins TRBV5-1 to TRBJ2-5; tentatively, D is TRBD1 (6 bases). This CDR3 contains 14 residues. V was pared by 3 bases and J by 1 base, with 10 bases between. The germline V gene encodes CDR1 SGHRS and CDR2 YFSETQ. The CDR3 DNA sequence: TGCGCCAGCAGCTCTACAGGGATCCAAGAGACCCAGTACTTC. Its protein is CASSSTGIQETQYF. The full variable domain, with the rest looked up from reference TRBV5-1 and TRBJ2-5, is KAGVTQTPRYLIKTRGQQVTLSCSPISGHRSVSWYQQTPGQGLQFLFEYFSETQRNKGNFPGRFSGRQFSNSRSEMNVSTLELGDSALYLCASSSTGIQETQYFGPGTRLLVL.

This clonotype was seen repeatedly, ten times or more. V is TRBV10-3 and J is TRBJ2-5; D uncertain. The length of the CDR3 is 13 residues. V dropped 4 bases and J dropped 2 bases, with 8 bases sitting between them. Germline CDR1 reads ENHRY; CDR2 reads SYGVKD. Written as DNA, the CDR3 is TGTGCCATCAGTGGGACCGTACAAGAGACCCAGTACTTC. Translation: CAISGTVQETQYF.

The rearrangement joins TRBV9 to TRBJ1-2; D ambiguous. CDR1 SGDLS and CDR2 YYNGEE come from the germline V gene. Trimming stripped 0 bases from V and 8 bases from J, with 11 bases between. The CDR3 extends over 13 amino acids. The CDR3 sequence: CASSVDVLGGYTF. DNA of the CDR3: TGTGCCAGCAGCGTAGATGTACTAGGAGGCTACACCTTC.

This clonotype was seen many times. V and J are TRBV6-6 and TRBJ2-7; 8 nucleotides agree with TRBD1. The germline V gene has CDR1 MNHNY and CDR2 SVGAGI (reference sequence). This CDR3 is 14 amino acids long. Trimming cost V 8 bases and J 2 bases; bases outside gene matches: 8. This chain's CDR3 is CASGDRWRAYEQYF. As DNA, the CDR3 is TGTGCCAGCGGGGACAGGTGGCGCGCCTACGAGCAGTACTTC.

This clonotype was seen ten or more times. The chain employs TRBV20-1 and TRBJ2-1; no clear D gene. The germline CDR1 and CDR2 sequences are DFQATT and SNEGSKA (reference sequence). Trimming shortened V by 0 bases and J by 3 bases, and 15 bases separated the two germline ends. The CDR3 is 16 residues long. CDR3 amino acids: CSARDTARDFYNEQFF. CDR3 in DNA: TGCAGTGCTAGAGATACAGCGAGAGACTTCTACAATGAGCAGTTCTTC.

V and J are TRBV18 and TRBJ2-5; no clear D gene. There are 13 residues in the CDR3. Germline-derived CDR1 and CDR2 are KGHSH and LQKENI. The V and J ends lost 0 bases and 5 bases respectively, with 7 bases between them. DNA of the CDR3: TGTGCCAGCTCACCACCGGTATCCGAGACCCAGTACTTC. Translated, it gives CASSPPVSETQYF. Full variable domain (remainder filled in from reference TRBV18 and TRBJ2-5): NAGVMQNPRHLVRRRGQEARLRCSPMKGHSHVYWYRQLPEEGLKFMVYLQKENIIDESGMPKERFSAEFPKEGPSILRIQQVVRGDSAAYFCASSPPVSETQYFGPGTRLLVL.

This clonotype was picked up many times. The chain joins TRBV4-1 to TRBJ2-3; D possibly matches TRBD1 or TRBD2 (5 bases each). Trimming took 0 bases from V and 2 from J, leaving 9 bases between them. The germline V gene has CDR1 MGHRA and CDR2 YSYEKL. The CDR3 runs 15 residues. This CDR3 is CASSQEGVHTDTQYF. The CDR3 DNA is TGCGCCAGCAGCCAAGAGGGGGTTCACACAGATACGCAGTATTTT.

This clonotype occurred many times. The J gene is TRBJ2-1, the V gene TRBV28, with D possibly TRBD1 on 6 matching bases. The CDR3 is 11 amino acids. Germline V lookup: CDR1 MDHEN, CDR2 SYDVKM. Trimming shortened V by 6 bases and J by 9 bases, and 9 bases separated the two germline ends. CDR3 region: CASRNRVEQFF. In DNA, the CDR3 is TGTGCCAGCAGAAACAGGGTTGAGCAGTTCTTC.

In this sample, this clonotype turned up many times. The chain employs TRBV7-8 and TRBJ2-7, with D perhaps TRBD2 (5 bases). V dropped 0 bases and J dropped 2 bases, with 14 bases sitting between them. Per the germline V gene, CDR1 is SGHVS and CDR2 is FQNEAQ. The CDR3 spans 16 residues. CDR3 nucleotides: TGTGCCAGCAGCTTAGCGCTCGGGGAATTAACCTACGAGCAGTACTTC. Its protein is CASSLALGELTYEQYF.

This clonotype was recorded at least ten times. J is TRBJ1-2 and V is TRBV7-6; TRBD1 aligns across 8 bases. Germline V gives CDR1 SGHVS, CDR2 FNYEAQ. The CDR3 loop spans 12 amino acids. V dropped 5 bases and J dropped 8; count of bases not matched to a gene: 4. CDR3 DNA sequence: TGTGCCAGCAGCAACGACAGGGGAGGCTACACCTTC. Encoded protein: CASSNDRGGYTF.

This clonotype was seen many times. J is TRBJ2-1 and V is TRBV6-2 or TRBV6-3; 7 nucleotides align to TRBD2. This CDR3 is 16 amino acids long. V lost 4 bases to trimming and J lost 1 base; unmatched junction nucleotides: 7. Germline-derived CDR1 and CDR2 are MNHEY and SVGEGT. CDR3 residues: CASSSTTSPSYNEQFF. The CDR3 DNA reads as TGTGCCAGCAGTTCTACGACTAGCCCTTCCTACAATGAGCAGTTCTTC.

In this sample, this clonotype turned up many times. This chain uses TRBV7-9 with TRBJ2-1; 8 positions agree with TRBD1. Looked up from germline, CDR1 is SEHNR and CDR2 is FQNEAQ (reference sequence). V was pared by 5 bases and J by 9 bases, with 12 bases of the junction left unmatched. The CDR3 loop spans 15 amino acids. The CDR3 loop reads CASSVYRGQGGEQFF. In nucleotides, the CDR3 is TGTGCCAGCAGCGTTTATCGCGGACAGGGTGGTGAGCAGTTCTTC.

There are many counts of this clonotype. The chain combines TRBV10-3 with TRBJ1-2, with D perhaps TRBD1 (5 bases). V was shortened by 0 bases and J by 2 bases, with 10 bases between the two germline ends. Germline assignment: CDR1 ENHRY and CDR2 SYGVKD. The CDR3 consists of 15 residues. In DNA, the CDR3 is TGTGCCATCAGTGAGTCGGCGGGGCAGAACTATGGCTACACCTTC. It translates to CAISESAGQNYGYTF.

The chain has TRBV14 and TRBJ1-4; no clear D. CDR1 and CDR2 from the germline V gene are SGHDN and FVKESK. With 3 bases removed from V and 6 bases from J, the gap between germline ends came to 8 bases. The CDR3 has 13 residues. In DNA, the CDR3 is TGTGCCAGCAGCCAGAACCGGGATGAAAAACTGTTTTTT. Its translation: CASSQNRDEKLFF. Supplemented by reference TRBV14 and TRBJ1-4, the full variable domain reads EAGVTQFPSHSVIEKGQTVTLRCDPISGHDNLYWYRRVMGKEIKFLLHFVKESKQDESGMPNNRFLAERTGGTYSTLKVQPAELEDSGVYFCASSQNRDEKLFFGSGTQLSVL.

There are many counts of this clonotype. DNA for the CDR3: TGTGCCAGCTCACCACCGAGGGGGCTGAACACCGGGGAGCTGTTTTTT. Amino acid sequence: CASSPPRGLNTGELFF. The V and J genes are TRBV18 and TRBJ2-2, with 7 bases aligning to TRBD1. There are 16 residues in the CDR3. Germline values: CDR1 KGHSH, CDR2 LQKENI. Trimming cost V 0 bases and J 1 base; bases outside gene matches: 2.

The sample holds a few counts of this clonotype. The rearrangement joins TRBV5-8 to TRBJ2-3, with TRBD2 matching over 7 bases. Germline CDR1 reads SGHTS; CDR2 reads YDEGEE. Trimming cost V 7 bases and J 0 bases; bases outside gene matches: 5. The CDR3 contains 14 residues. DNA for the CDR3: TGTGCCAGCGGGGGGGAGACTAGCACAGATACGCAGTATTTT. Its protein is CASGGETSTDTQYF.

This clonotype was detected many times. The chain couples TRBV12-3 or TRBV12-4 to TRBJ2-2; D unclear. Trimming took 6 bases from V and 5 from J, leaving 19 bases between them. This CDR3 is built from 16 residues. CDR3 amino acids: CASSRQPGFLTGELFF. CDR3 sequence (DNA): TGTGCCAGCAGCCGTCAGCCGGGTTTTTTAACCGGGGAGCTGTTTTTT.

At least ten counts were recorded for this clonotype. The chain links TRBV5-1 to TRBJ2-3; 8 bases are shared with TRBD2. The germline V gene encodes CDR1 SGHRS and CDR2 YFSETQ. This CDR3 has 16 residues. V was clipped by 3 bases and J by 2 bases; unmatched bases: 8. CDR3 sequence: CASSSAARGDTDTQYF. Written as DNA, the CDR3 is TGCGCCAGCAGCTCCGCGGCGCGGGGGGACACAGATACGCAGTATTTT.

The chain's CDR3 is CASSLDSDYGYTF. CDR3 nucleotide sequence: TGCGCCAGCAGCTTGGACAGCGACTATGGCTACACCTTC. The chain combines TRBV5-1 with TRBJ1-2; no definite D call. V lost 0 bases and J lost 3, with 6 bases in between. The CDR3 extends over 13 amino acids. Germline-derived CDR1 and CDR2 are SGHRS and YFSETQ.

V is TRBV5-1 and J is TRBJ2-3; 13 bases are a match to TRBD2. The CDR3 totals 15 residues. After removal of 4 bases from V and 6 bases from J, the junction contained 5 bases not matched to a gene. Germline V gene data show CDR1 as SGHRS and CDR2 as YFSETQ. The CDR3 here is CASSPGLAGADTQYF. Written as DNA, the CDR3 is TGCGCCAGCAGCCCTGGACTAGCGGGGGCTGATACGCAGTATTTT.